The 26 T cell receptor beta chains given below trace back to one sample, sequenced in a study of blood T cell repertoires in COVID-19. Sequencing used immunoSEQ multiplex PCR; TCRdb keeps in-frame clones, though not all of them. In the table there are about 490,000 clones, around 85% of which are singletons. Sequenced material: peripheral blood. These receptors all stem from a human donor in a cohort sampled during active COVID-19.

The chain couples TRBV19 to TRBJ2-5, with 7 bases fitting TRBD1. The germline gives CDR1 LNHDA, CDR2 SQIVND (reference sequence). The V gene end was trimmed by 0 bases and the J gene end by 5 bases; junction bases not matched to a gene: 3. This CDR3 contains 14 residues. As DNA, the CDR3 is TGTGCCAGTAGTATAGACACAGGGGATGAGACCCAGTACTTC. It specifies CASSIDTGDETQYF.

The chain combines TRBV30 with TRBJ1-1, with 12 bases matching TRBD1. CDR1 and CDR2 (germline): GTSNPN, SVGIG (reference sequence). V lost 4 bases and J lost 1; bases outside the gene matches: 7. CDR3 length: 16 residues. In nucleotides, the CDR3 is TGTGCCTGGACACGGGACAGGGGGCCGGGGAACACTGAAGCTTTCTTT. Translated: CAWTRDRGPGNTEAFF.

This rearrangement joins TRBV30 to TRBJ2-7, with 7 bases identical to TRBD2. Germline CDR1 and CDR2: GTSNPN and SVGIG (reference sequence). Trimming took 6 bases from V and 2 from J; bases not matched to a gene: 10. The CDR3 is made up of 14 amino acids. The CDR3: CACGGSTLTYEQYF. In nucleotides, the CDR3 is TGTGCCTGCGGGGGGTCCACTCTTACCTACGAGCAGTACTTC.

This chain links TRBV30 with TRBJ2-6, with 8 bases lining up with TRBD1. The germline gives CDR1 GTSNPN, CDR2 SVGIG (reference sequence). V gave up 0 bases and J gave up 1 base; unmatched junction bases: 5. The length of the CDR3 is 17 residues. CDR3: CAWSVRTGQSGANVLTF. DNA of the CDR3: TGTGCCTGGAGTGTACGGACAGGGCAATCTGGGGCCAACGTCCTGACTTTC.

For this clone: An end of the junction differs from the germline gene, which may be a read error. The chain joins TRBV9 to TRBJ1-6, with 10 bases identical to TRBD1. Germline V lookup: CDR1 SGDLS, CDR2 YYNGEE. The CDR3 covers 17 residues. The CDR3 spells CASSAAGTGVYSSPLHF. The CDR3 DNA reads TGTGCCAGCAGCGCTGCCGGGACAGGGGTGTATAGTTCACCCCTCCACTTT.

Only a few counts were recorded for this clone. The chain links TRBV5-1 to TRBJ1-3; 8 nucleotides agree with TRBD1. CDR1 and CDR2 from the germline V gene are SGHRS and YFSETQ. With 5 bases clipped from V and 3 bases from J, the junction kept 1 base outside the gene matches. This CDR3 has 13 residues. CDR3 coding DNA: TGCGCCAGCAGACAGGGGGATGGAAACACCATATATTTT. Translating gives CASRQGDGNTIYF.

The chain uses TRBV29-1 and TRBJ2-3, with 15 bases that match TRBD2. Germline V gene sequence: CDR1 SQVTM, CDR2 ANQGSEA. Trimming took 7 bases from V and 6 from J; bases not matched to a gene: 11. The CDR3 is 16 residues long. The CDR3 protein is CSAGRTSGRAPDTQYF. The DNA for the CDR3 is TGCAGCGCCGGTCGGACTAGCGGGAGGGCCCCGGATACGCAGTATTTT.

This chain uses TRBV5-6 with TRBJ2-5; 9 bases agree with TRBD2. The CDR3 spans 17 residues. Germline assignment: CDR1 SGHDT and CDR2 YYEEEE. With V trimmed by 4 bases and J by 4 bases, 14 bases remained unmatched. The CDR3 DNA follows: TGTGCCAGCAGCCCATACCTACGGCGGGAGGGTCGAGAGACCCAGTACTTC. Protein sequence: CASSPYLRREGRETQYF.

The chain links TRBV19 to TRBJ2-1, with TRBD2 identical over 14 bases. V lost 0 bases to trimming and J lost 7 bases; unmatched junction nucleotides: 11. The germline V gene encodes CDR1 LNHDA and CDR2 SQIVND (reference sequence). This CDR3 is 19 amino acids long. The CDR3 loop reads CASSIDISRLAGGQNEQFF. CDR3 nucleotide sequence: TGTGCCAGTAGTATAGATATCAGTAGACTAGCGGGAGGGCAAAATGAGCAGTTCTTC. The full variable domain, completed using reference TRBV19 and TRBJ2-1, is DGGITQSPKYLFRKEGQNVTLSCEQNLNHDAMYWYRQDPGQGLRLIYYSQIVNDFQKGDIAEGYSVSREKKESFPLTVTSAQKNPTAFYLCASSIDISRLAGGQNEQFFGPGTRLTVL.

This clone was counted between two and nine times. V gene TRBV27 combines with J gene TRBJ2-7; 9 nucleotides align to TRBD2. The CDR3 is made up of 15 amino acids. J gave up 3 bases and V 4 bases, and 7 bases lay outside the gene matches. In germline, CDR1 is MNHEY, CDR2 SMNVEV (reference sequence). Here the CDR3 DNA reads TGTGCCAGCAGTTCGCAGCGGGAGGCCGTCTACGAGCAGTACTTC. This encodes CASSSQREAVYEQYF.

The chain is built from TRBV19 and TRBJ1-6; 7 nucleotides line up with TRBD1. The CDR3 has 15 amino acids. After removal of 4 bases from V and 10 bases from J, the junction contained 10 bases not matched to a gene. Germline V gene lookup returns CDR1 LNHDA and CDR2 SQIVND (reference sequence). DNA for the CDR3: TGTGCCAGTAGTAGTGGGCCAGGGGGTGAATCACCCCTCCACTTT. It encodes CASSSGPGGESPLHF.

This chain links TRBV7-9 with TRBJ2-1; D perhaps matches TRBD2 (5 bases). The CDR3 totals 16 residues. V was clipped by 5 bases and J by 5 bases, with 19 bases between them. Germline lookup yields CDR1 SEHNR and CDR2 FQNEAQ (reference sequence). CDR3 in amino acids: CASSKRTSMRDNEQFF. CDR3 nucleotide sequence: TGTGCCAGCAGCAAAAGGACCTCTATGAGGGACAATGAGCAGTTCTTC.

This chain links TRBV7-9 with TRBJ2-1, with TRBD2 identical over 10 bases. With V trimmed by 2 bases and J by 10 bases, 14 bases remained unmatched. CDR1 is SEHNR, CDR2 FQNEAQ, per germline (reference sequence). This CDR3 comprises 17 residues. The DNA of the CDR3 is TGTGCCAGCAGCTTAATCTCCGGACTAGCGGAACCACAGGAGCAGTTCTTC. Translation gives CASSLISGLAEPQEQFF. Based on the CDR3 plus reference TRBV7-9 and TRBJ2-1, the full variable domain is DTGVSQNPRHKITKRGQNVTFRCDPISEHNRLYWYRQTLGQGPEFLTYFQNEAQLEKSRLLSDRFSAERPKGSFSTLEIQRTEQGDSAMYLCASSLISGLAEPQEQFFGPGTRLTVL.

This chain connects TRBV4-3 to TRBJ1-4; unclear D gene. Trimming stripped 0 bases from V and 6 bases from J, with 11 bases between. This CDR3 contains 15 residues. The germline V gene encodes CDR1 LGHNA and CDR2 YSLEER. CDR3 DNA sequence: TGCGCCAGCAGCCAAGATCGAGGCCCTGATGAAAAACTGTTTTTT. It specifies CASSQDRGPDEKLFF.

This chain connects TRBV29-1 to TRBJ1-1; TRBD1 aligns across 8 bases. The CDR3 is made up of 13 amino acids. V shed 5 bases and J 4 bases; nucleotides not matched to a gene: 6. CDR1 SQVTM and CDR2 ANQGSEA come from the germline V gene. DNA for the CDR3: TGCAGCGTTTTGATCACAGGGGGCACTGAAGCTTTCTTT. Amino acid sequence: CSVLITGGTEAFF.

This chain connects TRBV5-1 to TRBJ2-3; 8 bases fit TRBD1. This CDR3 region has 16 residues. Germline V gene sequence: CDR1 SGHRS, CDR2 YFSETQ. Trimming took 0 bases from V and 1 from J; bases not matched to a gene: 4. The CDR3 protein is CASSLAGGKGTDTQYF. The CDR3, as DNA: TGCGCCAGCAGCTTGGCAGGGGGCAAAGGCACAGATACGCAGTATTTT.

The gene calls are TRBV12-5 and TRBJ2-1; TRBD2 matches at 9 bases. Germline V gene sequence: CDR1 LGHNT, CDR2 FRNRAP. The CDR3 extends over 15 amino acids. V shed 3 bases and J 5 bases; nucleotides not matched to a gene: 5. The CDR3 DNA reads as TGTGCTAGTGGTTTTAGCGGGAGATCCCACAATGAGCAGTTCTTC. Protein sequence: CASGFSGRSHNEQFF. The full variable domain, completed using reference TRBV12-5 and TRBJ2-1, is DARVTQTPRHKVTEMGQEVTMRCQPILGHNTVFWYRQTMMQGLELLAYFRNRAPLDDSGMPKDRFSAEMPDATLATLKIQPSEPRDSAVYFCASGFSGRSHNEQFFGPGTRLTVL.

The J gene is TRBJ2-1, the V gene TRBV18, with TRBD1 matching 9 bases. Germline CDR1 reads KGHSH; CDR2 reads LQKENI. With V trimmed by 2 bases and J by 7 bases, 3 bases remained unmatched. The CDR3 loop spans 14 amino acids. CDR3 residues: CASSPSGQGNEQFF. CDR3 nucleotides: TGTGCCAGCTCACCATCGGGACAGGGTAATGAGCAGTTCTTC.

CDR3 nucleotide sequence: TGTGCCAGCAGCTCGGTCAGGGGCGGTGAGCAGTTCTTC. It codes for CASSSVRGGEQFF. This chain connects TRBV7-2 to TRBJ2-1; tentative D call: TRBD1 (6 bases). Looked up from germline, CDR1 is SGHTA and CDR2 is FQGNSA. Trimming shortened V by 4 bases and J by 9 bases, and 13 bases separated the two germline ends. This CDR3 has 13 residues.

The chain employs TRBV25-1 and TRBJ2-1, with D possibly being TRBD2 (5 bases). The CDR3 loop spans 15 amino acids. Looked up from germline, CDR1 is MGHDK and CDR2 is SYGVNS. Trimming stripped 6 bases from V and 2 bases from J, with 14 bases between. The DNA for the CDR3 is TGTGCCAGCAGCCAGTCTGGAGGCCCCTACAATGAGCAGTTCTTC. Amino acids: CASSQSGGPYNEQFF.

V is TRBV6-5 and J is TRBJ1-1, with 7 bases that match TRBD1. Germline V gives CDR1 MNHEY, CDR2 SVGAGI. J lost 5 bases, V lost 6 bases, and 9 bases had no gene match. The CDR3 covers 14 residues. For the CDR3, the DNA is TGTGCCAGCAGCCTTACAGGGGTTGAGACTGAAGCTTTCTTT. Translating gives CASSLTGVETEAFF.

CDR3 region: CASNTGTGYNQPQHF. The CDR3 region has the DNA TGTGCCAGTAACACAGGGACAGGGTATAATCAGCCCCAGCATTTT. The J gene is TRBJ1-5, the V gene TRBV19; 9 bases fit TRBD1. Per germline, CDR1 LNHDA and CDR2 SQIVND (reference sequence). V trimming: 7 bases; J trimming: 4 bases; junction bases outside the gene matches: 8. The CDR3 has 15 amino acids.

The chain carries TRBV6-2 or TRBV6-3 and TRBJ2-3; TRBD2 matches at 15 bases. The germline gives CDR1 MNHEY, CDR2 SVGEGT. Trimming at V came to 4 bases and at J to 6 bases, leaving 11 bases not matched to a gene. The CDR3 extends over 18 amino acids. The CDR3 sequence is CASSWLGLAGGPADTQYF. DNA for the CDR3: TGTGCCAGCAGTTGGCTAGGACTAGCGGGAGGGCCGGCCGATACGCAGTATTTT.

This clone has a handful of counts. J is TRBJ2-7 and V is TRBV5-1; TRBD1 matches at 7 bases. Germline trimming cut 4 bases from V and 2 bases from J; bases unmatched to any gene: 6. The CDR3 is 14 residues long. CDR1 and CDR2 (germline): SGHRS, YFSETQ. The DNA for the CDR3 is TGCGCCAGCAGCCTCGGGACAGCCCCCTACGAGCAGTACTTC. It translates to CASSLGTAPYEQYF.

The rearrangement links TRBV6-1 to TRBJ2-1, with 10 nucleotides matching TRBD2. The CDR3 is 17 residues long. J lost 4 bases, V lost 3 bases, and 9 bases had no gene match. Germline CDR1 MNHNS, CDR2 SASEGT. CDR3 in DNA: TGTGCCAGCAGTGACGGACGGACTAGCGGTTTTTACAATGAGCAGTTCTTC. Its translation is CASSDGRTSGFYNEQFF.

J is TRBJ1-2 and V is TRBV6-5, with a tentative D call TRBD1 (5 bases). The CDR3 is made up of 15 amino acids. CDR1 and CDR2 from the germline V gene are MNHEY and SVGAGI. V shed 0 bases and J shed 3 bases, with 11 bases lying between them. CDR3: CASSYSGDRDYGYTF. The CDR3 DNA sequence: TGTGCCAGCAGTTACTCGGGCGACAGAGACTATGGCTACACCTTC.